These 24 T cell receptor beta chains share one sample of origin, sequenced in a study of blood T cell repertoires in COVID-19. Assay: immunoSEQ multiplex PCR; the TCRdb copy retains only in-frame clones and omits some. The sample has approximately 140,000 clones; around 88% are singletons. The sequencing input was peripheral blood. These receptors came from a woman in her sixties or seventies with acute or convalescent COVID-19.

This clone was recorded only once. The chain employs TRBV7-8 and TRBJ2-1, with 11 bases identical to TRBD2. Germline V gene lookup returns CDR1 SGHVS and CDR2 FQNEAQ. The V and J ends lost 5 bases and 2 bases, in that order; junction bases with no gene match: 8. The CDR3 covers 17 residues. The CDR3 DNA follows: TGTGCCAGCAGCGTCAGTGCTAGCGGGGGGCCCTACAATGAGCAGTTCTTC. It codes for CASSVSASGGPYNEQFF.

The rearrangement joins TRBV7-3 to TRBJ2-2; D remains ambiguous. The CDR3 has 15 residues. Between the trimmed V and J ends, which lost 5 bases and 1 base, there was a span of 11 bases. Germline V gene data show CDR1 as SGHTA and CDR2 as FQGTGA. The CDR3 is CASSPLGLNTGELFF. The CDR3 DNA reads as TGTGCCAGCAGCCCGCTTGGGCTGAACACCGGGGAGCTGTTTTTT.

This sequence joins TRBV5-4 and TRBJ2-1; a weak D match, TRBD2 (5 bases). The CDR3 length is 15 residues. V lost 0 bases and J lost 2, with 9 bases in between. Germline values: CDR1 SGHNT, CDR2 YYREEE (reference sequence). Here the CDR3 DNA reads TGTGCCAGCAGCTTGGATAGCGCCGCCTACAATGAGCAGTTCTTC. It specifies CASSLDSAAYNEQFF.

The chain carries TRBV6-5 and TRBJ2-1, with 7 bases matching TRBD1. The V gene's germline CDR1 is MNHEY and CDR2 SVGAGI. The V and J ends lost 8 bases and 5 bases, in that order; junction bases with no gene match: 12. The CDR3 length is 15 residues. The CDR3, as DNA: TGTGCCAGCTCTAGGAGACCGGGACAGAACAATGAGCAGTTCTTC. Translation: CASSRRPGQNNEQFF.

The V call is TRBV20-1, the J call TRBJ2-2; 11 bases fit TRBD2. CDR3 length: 15 amino acids. The junction had 9 bases not matched to a gene; V was cut back by 6 bases and J by 6 bases. CDR1 is DFQATT, CDR2 SNEGSKA, per germline (reference sequence). In DNA, the CDR3 is TGCAGTGCCAGTCCTCCGGGACTAGCGGCCGGGGAGCTGTTTTTT. It translates to CSASPPGLAAGELFF.

The V and J genes are TRBV5-6 and TRBJ1-4, with D perhaps TRBD1 (5 bases). V dropped 0 bases and J dropped 8 bases, with 11 bases sitting between them. The CDR3 is 14 amino acids. Germline CDR1 SGHDT, CDR2 YYEEEE. CDR3 protein: CASSLAGAAEKLFF. The CDR3 DNA sequence: TGTGCCAGCAGCTTGGCTGGGGCGGCCGAAAAACTGTTTTTT.

This clone has more than one count but fewer than ten. The chain has TRBV18 and TRBJ1-2; D not certain. V was cut by 6 bases and J by 5 bases, with 7 bases left in between. Germline loops: CDR1 KGHSH, CDR2 LQKENI. The CDR3 consists of 11 residues. The CDR3 protein is CASSLRYGYTF. As DNA, the CDR3 is TGTGCCAGCTCCCTACGGTATGGCTACACCTTC.

The gene calls are TRBV14 and TRBJ2-7; D is perhaps TRBD1 (5 bases). Per the germline V gene, CDR1 is SGHDN and CDR2 is FVKESK. The CDR3 is 14 amino acids. Trimming took off 0 bases at V and 3 bases at J, with 9 bases between the two ends. CDR3 region: CASSQEGDSYEQYF. The CDR3 DNA is TGTGCCAGCAGCCAAGAGGGCGACAGCTACGAGCAGTACTTC.

This chain joins TRBV7-2 and TRBJ2-3, with TRBD2 matching over 7 bases. J lost 7 bases, V lost 1 base, and 8 bases had no gene match. The CDR3 extends over 15 amino acids. In germline, CDR1 is SGHTA, CDR2 FQGNSA. The CDR3 loop is CASSLGSGFMNTQYF. CDR3 nucleotides: TGTGCCAGCAGCTTAGGTAGCGGGTTCATGAATACGCAGTATTTT.

This chain joins TRBV7-9 and TRBJ2-5; D is ambiguous. The germline V gene has CDR1 SEHNR and CDR2 FQNEAQ (reference sequence). V was pared by 1 base and J by 9 bases, with 12 bases between. This CDR3 has 13 residues. The CDR3 coding sequence is TGTGCCAGCAGCTTAGGTCTAGTCGTGTCCCAGTACTTC. This gives the protein CASSLGLVVSQYF.

The chain links TRBV9 to TRBJ1-6, with TRBD1 matching over 9 bases. J gave up 7 bases and V 0 bases, and 2 bases lay outside the gene matches. CDR1 is SGDLS, CDR2 YYNGEE, per germline. This CDR3 contains 15 residues. CDR3 protein: CASSVGGQGNSPLHF. DNA of the CDR3: TGTGCCAGCAGCGTAGGGGGACAGGGAAATTCACCCCTCCACTTT. The variable domain in full, with the rest retrieved from reference TRBV9 and TRBJ1-6, is DSGVTQTPKHLITATGQRVTLRCSPRSGDLSVYWYQQSLDQGLQFLIQYYNGEERAKGNILERFSAQQFPDLHSELNLSSLELGDSALYFCASSVGGQGNSPLHFGNGTRLTVT.

The chain links TRBV2 to TRBJ2-7; 9 bases fit TRBD1. Germline lookup yields CDR1 SNHLY and CDR2 FYNNEI. This CDR3 spans 13 amino acids. After removal of 7 bases from V and 1 base from J, the junction contained 2 bases not matched to a gene. CDR3 in DNA: TGTGCCAGCAAGGGACAGGGATCCTACGAGCAGTACTTC. Protein: CASKGQGSYEQYF.

The CDR3 reads CASSEARGYNQPQHF. The CDR3 DNA reads TGTGCCAGCAGTGAAGCGCGCGGCTATAATCAGCCCCAGCATTTT. The chain recombines TRBV6-1 with TRBJ1-5; unclear D gene. Between the trimmed V and J ends, which lost 0 bases and 4 bases, there was a span of 10 bases. The CDR3 length is 15 residues. Germline CDR1 MNHNS, CDR2 SASEGT.

The rearrangement uses TRBV5-6 and TRBJ2-7; weak D call: TRBD1 (6 bases). V lost 4 bases and J lost 3, with 29 bases in between. This CDR3 comprises 19 residues. Germline V CDR1 and CDR2: SGHDT, YYEEEE. Written as DNA, the CDR3 is TGTGCCAGCAGCCCAAAAGACCTACAGGGTTTCGCTCCCCTCTACGAGCAGTACTTC. The encoded protein is CASSPKDLQGFAPLYEQYF.

J is TRBJ2-5 and V is TRBV7-2; a weak D match, TRBD1 (5 bases). This CDR3 is built from 15 residues. Germline loops: CDR1 SGHTA, CDR2 FQGNSA. V was trimmed by 5 bases and J by 1 base, leaving 14 bases between them. CDR3 coding DNA: TGTGCCAGCAGCACATCACAGGTGATCCAAGAGACCCAGTACTTC. It yields the protein CASSTSQVIQETQYF.

The chain links TRBV4-1 to TRBJ1-2; TRBD1 aligns across 7 bases. CDR1 MGHRA and CDR2 YSYEKL come from the germline V gene. Germline trimming cut 4 bases from V and 4 bases from J; bases unmatched to any gene: 6. The CDR3 totals 14 residues. The CDR3, as DNA: TGCGCCAGCAGCCTTTTAGGGGGCGGCTATGGCTACACCTTC. Amino acids: CASSLLGGGYGYTF.

The CDR3 protein is CASRGTGGADGYTF. CDR3 DNA: TGTGCCAGCAGAGGGACAGGGGGCGCGGATGGCTACACCTTC. The chain employs TRBV25-1 and TRBJ1-2, with 12 bases aligning to TRBD1. The V segment lost 6 bases and the J segment 6 bases; nucleotides outside the gene matches: 5. The CDR3 is 14 amino acids. The germline gives CDR1 MGHDK, CDR2 SYGVNS.

This chain uses TRBV18 with TRBJ2-5; 7 nucleotides align to TRBD2. V shed 2 bases and J 2 bases; nucleotides not matched to a gene: 5. CDR3 size: 15 residues. Germline CDR1 is KGHSH and CDR2 is LQKENI. The CDR3, as DNA: TGTGCCAGCTCACCAAGGCGGGGGTTACAAGAGACCCAGTACTTC. This sequence encodes CASSPRRGLQETQYF.

This chain joins TRBV7-2 and TRBJ2-5, with 9 bases identical to TRBD2. The CDR3 has 16 amino acids. The junction had 5 bases not matched to a gene; V was cut back by 1 base and J by 2 bases. The germline V gene encodes CDR1 SGHTA and CDR2 FQGNSA. CDR3 DNA sequence: TGTGCCAGCAGCTTAGGATCTAGCGGGAATCAAGAGACCCAGTACTTC. Its protein product is CASSLGSSGNQETQYF.

This clone showed up just a few times. This chain links TRBV2 with TRBJ2-2; D gene uncertain. Trimming took off 3 bases at V and 6 bases at J, with 14 bases between the two ends. The CDR3 length is 15 residues. CDR1 is SNHLY and CDR2 is FYNNEI in the germline V gene. CDR3 residues: CASSESTSLAGELFF. DNA of the CDR3: TGTGCCAGCAGTGAGTCGACCTCTCTAGCCGGGGAGCTGTTTTTT.

The V and J genes are TRBV24-1 and TRBJ2-7; unclear D gene. This CDR3 has 14 residues. Per the germline V gene, CDR1 is KGHDR and CDR2 is SFDVKD. The V gene lost 5 bases and the J gene lost 0 bases, with 10 bases spanning the gap. CDR3 residues: CATSGEDSSYEQYF. Here the CDR3 DNA reads TGTGCCACCAGTGGAGAGGATAGCTCCTACGAGCAGTACTTC.

The chain uses TRBV21-1 and TRBJ2-5; no DNA check was done on the table's D call, TRBD1. TRBV21-1 constitutes a pseudogene. There are 23 residues in the CDR3. CDR3 in amino acids: CASSDQENGPVTGFNWRLGTQYF. CDR3 sequence (DNA): TGTGCCAGCAGCGACCAGGAAAATGGGCCCGTTACAGGGTTCAATTGGAGGTTGGGGACCCAGTACTTC.

This clone was seen a few times. The chain combines TRBV10-3 with TRBJ1-2, with D possibly TRBD1 on 5 matching bases. CDR3 length equals 11 residues. Germline V gives CDR1 ENHRY, CDR2 SYGVKD. The V end was cut by 10 bases, the J end by 4 bases, with 10 bases between. This CDR3 reads CATTDLYGYTF. The DNA for the CDR3 is TGTGCCACGACAGACCTCTATGGCTACACCTTC.

This chain uses TRBV2 with TRBJ2-1; 12 bases match TRBD2. The CDR3 spans 16 residues. CDR1 and CDR2 from the germline V gene are SNHLY and FYNNEI. V trimming: 7 bases; J trimming: 2 bases; junction bases outside the gene matches: 6. CDR3 protein: CASTPLAGGPYNEQFF. In DNA, the CDR3 is TGTGCCAGCACCCCACTAGCGGGGGGCCCCTACAATGAGCAGTTCTTC.